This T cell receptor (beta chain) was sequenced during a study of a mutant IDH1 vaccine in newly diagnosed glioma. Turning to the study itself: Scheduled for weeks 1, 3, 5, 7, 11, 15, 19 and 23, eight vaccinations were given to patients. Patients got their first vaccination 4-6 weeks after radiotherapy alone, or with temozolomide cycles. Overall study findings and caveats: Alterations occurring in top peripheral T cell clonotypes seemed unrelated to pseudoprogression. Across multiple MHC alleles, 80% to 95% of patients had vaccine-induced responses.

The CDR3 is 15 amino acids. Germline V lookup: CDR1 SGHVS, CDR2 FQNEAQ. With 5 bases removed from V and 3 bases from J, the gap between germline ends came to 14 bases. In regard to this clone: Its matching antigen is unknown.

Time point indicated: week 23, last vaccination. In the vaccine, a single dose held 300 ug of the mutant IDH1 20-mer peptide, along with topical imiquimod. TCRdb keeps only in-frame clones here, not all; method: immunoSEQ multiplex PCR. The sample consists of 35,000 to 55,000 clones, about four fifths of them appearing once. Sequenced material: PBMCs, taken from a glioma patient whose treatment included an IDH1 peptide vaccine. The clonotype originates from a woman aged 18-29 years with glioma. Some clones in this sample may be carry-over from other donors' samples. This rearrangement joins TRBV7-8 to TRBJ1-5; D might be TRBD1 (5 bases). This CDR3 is CASSPRDSLNQPQHF. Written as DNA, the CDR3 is TGTGCCAGCAGCCCCCGGGACTCCCTCAATCAGCCCCAGCATTTT.